The 8 T cell receptor beta chains below were found in one sample sequenced in a study of cytomegalovirus exposure and HLA in healthy donors. Amplification used 60 Vbeta primers and 13 Jbeta primers. This table comes from immunoSEQ multiplex PCR, and its TCRdb copy is limited to in-frame clones, with some not included. Seen here are over 45,000 clones, about four fifths observed once, and the top ten hold approximately 2.5%. Sequenced sample: PBMCs. Receptor source: a boy aged 5-17 years in good health and CMV-seropositive.

In nucleotides, the CDR3 is TGTGCCAGCAGTGACGACGGTAGCGGGGACAATGAGCAGTTCTTC. This gives the protein CASSDDGSGDNEQFF. The chain has TRBV6-4 and TRBJ2-1; 8 bases map to TRBD2. CDR3 size: 15 residues. The V and J ends lost 2 bases and 5 bases, in that order; junction bases with no gene match: 5. Germline CDR1 MRHNA, CDR2 SNTAGT.

CDR3 in DNA: TGCGCCAGCGGTTACAGAGACACCGGGGAGCTGTTTTTT. As protein: CASGYRDTGELFF. The chain couples TRBV5-1 to TRBJ2-2; the D is unclear. CDR1 and CDR2 (germline): SGHRS, YFSETQ. V was shortened by 7 bases and J by 3 bases, with 10 bases between the two germline ends. This CDR3 has 13 residues. Full variable domain (outside the CDR3, taken from reference TRBV5-1 and TRBJ2-2): KAGVTQTPRYLIKTRGQQVTLSCSPISGHRSVSWYQQTPGQGLQFLFEYFSETQRNKGNFPGRFSGRQFSNSRSEMNVSTLELGDSALYLCASGYRDTGELFFGEGSRLTVL.

Details on this clone: Sequence at one end of the junction differs from germline and may be a read error. The chain carries TRBV4-1 and TRBJ1-5; D remains unclear. The CDR3 contains 16 residues. Germline V CDR1 and CDR2: MGHRA, YSYEKL. CDR3 DNA sequence: TGCGCCAGCAGCAAAGAGGCAGGCTATAGCAATCAGCCCCAGCATTTT. This translates into CASSKEAGYSNQPQHF.

The V call is TRBV7-9, the J call TRBJ1-2, with D possibly matching TRBD1 (6 bases). Germline values: CDR1 SEHNR, CDR2 FQNEAQ (reference sequence). V was cut by 3 bases and J by 0 bases, with 11 bases left in between. This CDR3 region has 15 residues. The CDR3 here is CASSFGTPPNYGYTF. The CDR3 bases are TGTGCCAGCAGCTTCGGGACACCACCTAACTATGGCTACACCTTC.

The DNA of the CDR3 is TGTGCCAGCAGTGAAGGGACAGGTCTTCAGCCCCAGCATTTT. This codes for CASSEGTGLQPQHF. V and J are TRBV6-1 and TRBJ1-5; 7 bases fit TRBD1. The V gene end was trimmed by 1 base and the J gene end by 6 bases; junction bases not matched to a gene: 3. Germline values: CDR1 MNHNS, CDR2 SASEGT. The CDR3 has 14 amino acids.

This clone turned up a few times. J is TRBJ2-5 and V is TRBV5-1, with 8 bases that match TRBD2. The CDR3 has 17 amino acids. Germline V gives CDR1 SGHRS, CDR2 YFSETQ. With V trimmed by 0 bases and J by 5 bases, 12 bases remained unmatched. This CDR3 is CASSLAGLGPRGETQYF. The CDR3 region has the DNA TGCGCCAGCAGCTTGGCGGGACTAGGCCCCCGGGGGGAGACCCAGTACTTC.

This chain joins TRBV7-9 and TRBJ2-1; D call uncertain. Trimming cost V 5 bases and J 7 bases, with 6 bases left between them. The germline CDR1 and CDR2 sequences are SEHNR and FQNEAQ (reference sequence). This CDR3 is 11 amino acids long. The CDR3 here is CASSPFNEQFF. The CDR3, as DNA: TGTGCCAGCAGCCCTTTTAATGAGCAGTTCTTC.

The chain employs TRBV19 and TRBJ2-5; D uncertain. The end of the DNA aligns better with TRBJ2-7, so the J call may be wrong. The CDR3 length is 14 residues. Germline V gives CDR1 LNHDA, CDR2 SQIVND (reference sequence). CDR3 sequence reads: CASSPANGPSEQYF. CDR3 DNA: TGTGCCAGTAGTCCCGCCAATGGTCCCTCCGAGCAGTACTTC.